This TCR beta chain is from a study of blood T cell repertoires in COVID-19 (dated by TCRdb to about 2020). Background for the entire study: Samples from collaborators originated in the United States, Italy and Spain and spanned both the acute and convalescent phases of COVID-19. The dataset comprised deeply sampled blood TCRbeta repertoires from subjects exposed to, actively infected with, or recovered from COVID-19. Samples came from the ongoing ImmuneRACE study (first 160 participants) plus 1,254 subjects from 6 global collaborators. The prospective study material was composed of cDNA or gDNA derived from T cells, B-cell-depleted T cells, or PBMCs. HLA class I and class II types, where available, came from metadata supplied by the sample provider rather than from assay-based typing. The repertoires were made available in a free public database intended to serve as a resource for research on the immune response to SARS-CoV-2. Nearly every sample came with metadata listing a de-identified subject ID, COVID-19 status, age in years and sex. Paper-wide results and their limitations: How much clinical and demographic metadata was included differed by source and by participant, and the metadata was provided uncurated.

For this clone: Its antigen remains undetermined. No much larger clonotype is one base removed from it; base qualities were not supplied.

TCRbeta CDR3 regions were amplified from genomic DNA by means of the immunoSEQ Assay, a bias-controlled multiplex PCR. The study's processing was this. Nucleated cell counts per sample were estimated from amplification of reference gene primers within the assay. To quantify the absolute abundance of each unique TCRbeta CDR3 rearrangement, sequence reads were collapsed and filtered. For each sample, productive Simpson clonality was calculated by taking the square root of Simpson's diversity index across productive rearrangements. TCRdb took over this immuneACCESS table, retaining in-frame rearrangements with V and J assigned. Such tables are incomplete; in checked studies, under half of the missing clones stem from an unresolved V gene, and the remainder is unexplained. The DNA gave D and trimming, while V, J and clone size come from that table. For this sample the table gives 250,000 or so clones, of which around 84% were detected only once. Jointly, the top ten make up around 1.7% of the sample.

Participants in the prospective study were aged about 18 to 95 years, lived in over 20 United States geographic areas, and enrolled through a virtual design. In the prospective study, cohorts were assigned on the basis of participant-reported clinical history obtained from a screening survey and a study questionnaire. ImmuneRACE Cohort 3 recovered participants were defined by two consecutive negative NP/OP PCR tests, healthcare professional clearance, or symptom resolution. In the prospective study, whole blood, serum and a nasopharyngeal or oropharyngeal swab were collected from each participant by mobile phlebotomists. Over an approximately 2-month period, participants in the prospective study had the option of providing additional blood draws and questionnaires. Before DNA extraction, prospective study blood samples were shipped either frozen or at room temperature. The CDR3 spans 11 residues, from the cysteine through the phenylalanine. Only the CDR3 portion is preserved as DNA: 33 bases, with reading frame beginning at the first base. Reading the germline V gene gives CDR1 SQVTM and CDR2 ANQGSEA. V lost 7 bases and J lost 0 bases; the stretch between them is 6 bases long.

The TCR was taken from a man aged 35 to 55 who had recovered from COVID-19. The chain is encoded by TRBV29-1 joined to TRBJ2-5, with the D gene not confidently named. The sequencing sample was made of PBMCs or T cells enriched from blood (not recorded which). Here is the DNA: TGCAGCGCGGCGTACCAAGAGACCCAGTACTTC. It codes for CSAAYQETQYF.